In its sample, the clone carrying this TCR beta chain was seen many times. This sample is drawn from a study of human T cells and chemical hapten exposure. The library tagged individual cDNA molecules with unique molecular identifiers. One entry per CDR3 protein results from TCRdb running MiXCR on the RACE reads. Of more than 100,000 distinct CDR3 sequences listed, approximately 15% are singletons. Indicated time point: pre-sensitization, week 0. As to treatment: therapeutic diphenylcyclopropenone sensitization with weekly scalp DPC. Suited to DPC and affected by alopecia, the donors ranged from 18 to 70 years old. Total RNA was isolated from unfractionated whole blood. This TCR was sampled from a woman aged 18 to 35 with alopecia areata. Some clones in this sample may be carry-over from other donors' samples. Sample: whole blood, taken in connection with sensitization to the hapten diphenylcyclopropenone (DPC).

For the CDR3, the DNA is TGTGCCAGCGGGGGACAGGTGCAAGAGACCCAGTACTTC. It codes for CASGGQVQETQYF. The J gene is TRBJ2-5, the V gene TRBV9; TRBD1 aligns across 8 bases. Germline V gene sequence: CDR1 SGDLS, CDR2 YYNGEE. J gave up 2 bases and V 7 bases, and 4 bases lay outside the gene matches. The CDR3 runs to 13 residues.